This T cell receptor beta chain emerged from a study of T cell responses to AZD1222 COVID-19 vaccine. Notes on this clone: Its antigen is not known.

Repertoires were generated with immunoSEQ multiplex PCR, while TCRdb's copy carries only in-frame clones and drops some. Of more than 150,000 clones listed, about nine tenths are singletons. General study results and limits: Only a handful of AZD1222 recipients were seropositive at baseline. Spike-specific TCR breadth and depth rose after two AZD1222 doses. Spike regions recognized by vaccine-associated CD4 TCRs spanned the protein, led by 160-218 and 743-854.

The V segment lost 7 bases and the J segment 9 bases; nucleotides outside the gene matches: 12. The CDR3 extends over 14 amino acids. Germline-derived CDR1 and CDR2 are SNHLY and FYNNEI. The rearrangement joins TRBV2 to TRBJ1-5; 7 nucleotides match TRBD1. Sample: peripheral blood, taken 28 days after the second AZD1222 dose. The TCR comes from an adult who received the AZD1222 COVID-19 vaccine. The CDR3 spells CASTTGATLGPQHF. DNA of the CDR3: TGTGCCAGCACTACAGGGGCTACGCTTGGGCCCCAGCATTTT. Full variable domain (outside the CDR3, taken from reference TRBV2 and TRBJ1-5): EPEVTQTPSHQVTQMGQEVILRCVPISNHLYFYWYRQILGQKVEFLVSFYNNEISEKSEIFDDQFSVERPDGSNFTLKIRSTKLEDSAMYFCASTTGATLGPQHFGDGTRLSIL.